This TCR beta chain was sequenced for a study of blood T cell repertoires in COVID-19 (TCRdb year 2020). Background for the entire study: Samples from collaborators originated in the United States, Italy and Spain and spanned both the acute and convalescent phases of COVID-19. The prospective study material was composed of cDNA or gDNA derived from T cells, B-cell-depleted T cells, or PBMCs. Subjects who had been exposed to COVID-19, were actively infected with it, or had recovered from it provided the deeply sampled blood TCRbeta repertoires that made up the dataset. The repertoires were released in a freely available public database intended as a resource for research on the immune response to SARS-CoV-2. Samples were obtained from the ongoing ImmuneRACE study (first 160 participants) and from over 1,000 subjects provided by 6 global collaborators. The sample metadata nearly always contained a de-identified subject ID, COVID-19 status, age in years and sex. Where HLA class I and class II types were available, the types were taken from metadata supplied by the sample provider, not from assay-based typing. Points the paper makes about the study in general: The quantity of clinical and demographic metadata differed by source and by participant and was supplied without curation.

As regards this clone: Its antigen has not been determined. No much larger clonotype is one base removed from it; base qualities were not supplied.

Whole blood was collected in K2EDTA tubes by collaborating institutions according to the institutions' own protocols. For TCRbeta analysis, collaborators shipped samples in one of three forms: frozen whole blood, isolated PBMCs, or DNA extracted from either of those sample types. Including cysteine and phenylalanine, the CDR3 has 14 amino acids. The entry retains the CDR3 DNA only, 42 bases that are in frame from base 1. CDR1 and CDR2 were assigned from the germline V gene as MNHEY and SVGAGI. V ends up 7 bases short and J 8 bases short, with an unmatched junction base count of 11. The immunoSEQ Assay, a bias-controlled multiplex PCR, was used to amplify TCRbeta CDR3 regions from genomic DNA. Regarding the original processing steps: The number of nucleated cells in each sample was estimated by amplification of reference gene primers within the assay. To quantify the absolute abundance of each unique TCRbeta CDR3 rearrangement, sequence reads were collapsed and filtered. For each sample, productive Simpson clonality was calculated as the square root of Simpson's diversity index across productive rearrangements. Imported from immuneACCESS, the table was reduced by TCRdb to in-frame sequences with V and J called. These copies leave out some clones; in studies compared against another copy, an unresolved V gene accounts for under half, and the cause of the remainder is not known. The V and J calls and clone size are taken from that table; D and trimming were inferred from the DNA. This sample lists over 60,000 clones; approximately 80% were detected once. The ten largest account for about 16% of the sample.

The clonotype originates from an elderly man with active COVID-19. The sequencing input was peripheral blood. The receptor chain draws on TRBV6-5 and TRBJ2-1; 7 junctional bases match TRBD1. The nucleotide sequence is given as TGTGCCAGCACCCTGACAGGGATTAAGGATGAGCAGTTCTTC. This gives the protein CASTLTGIKDEQFF.